This TCR beta chain was observed in a study of blood T cell repertoires in COVID-19. Per the original data handling: Cell counts per sample came from amplifying reference gene primers. The protocol was immunoSEQ multiplex PCR, while the TCRdb copy is restricted to in-frame clones and leaves out a portion. The DNA gave D and trimming, while V, J and clone size come from that table. The data show over 30,000 clones, 87% seen once. The germline V gene encodes CDR1 SGHTA and CDR2 FQGNSA. The CDR3 has 14 residues. The ends were cut back, 3 bases at V and 3 bases at J, with 12 bases in the middle. The J gene is TRBJ2-7, the V gene TRBV7-2, with D possibly matching TRBD2 (6 bases). The source material was peripheral blood. The source of this sequence is an elderly man with active COVID-19. The CDR3 nucleotides read TGTGCCAGCAGCTTGGTAGCGGCAGGCTACGAGCAGTACTTC. This codes for CASSLVAAGYEQYF.